This T cell receptor (beta chain) was captured in a study of T-cell reconstitution after alpha-beta-depleted transplantation in children. Germline CDR1 reads SQVTM; CDR2 reads ANQGSEA. V was clipped by 4 bases and J by 2 bases, with 9 bases between them. The CDR3 sequence is 13 residues long. Molecular barcoding with unique molecular identifiers was used for the TCRbeta library. TCRdb re-called the PCR reads through MiXCR, storing one row per CDR3 protein. The table records under 300,000 distinct CDR3 sequences, approximately 10% of them present only once. This clonotype was detected many times. This TCR came from a male patient aged 2 to 9 who had a stem cell transplant for chronic granulomatous disease, so the T cells may come from the graft donor. The J gene is TRBJ2-1, the V gene TRBV29-1; D possibly corresponds to TRBD2 (6 bases). The specimen was peripheral blood, collected 180 days after TCRalphabeta/CD19-depleted stem cell transplant. The DNA for the CDR3 is TGCAGCGTTGTCCTAGCGCCCTACAATGAGCAGTTCTTC. This gives the protein CSVVLAPYNEQFF.